This entry lists 25 T cell receptor beta chains sequenced from one sample in a study of early stage breast cancer tumors. Generated by immunoSEQ multiplex PCR, the TCRdb table keeps only in-frame clones and is missing some. This table has 50,000 to 75,000 clones, about 80% appearing once. Input material: blood. Every receptor here comes from a person between 30 and 45 years old with breast cancer.

Only a few counts were recorded for this clone. The J gene is TRBJ1-6, the V gene TRBV30; D is unclear. V dropped 2 bases and J dropped 7 bases, with 6 bases sitting between them. The CDR3 consists of 12 residues. Germline CDR1 is GTSNPN and CDR2 is SVGIG (reference sequence). The CDR3 protein is CAWSPGNSPLHF. The CDR3 nucleotides read TGTGCCTGGAGTCCGGGGAATTCACCCCTCCACTTT.

The V call is TRBV28, the J call TRBJ2-3; no definite D call. The CDR3 is made up of 12 amino acids. With 8 bases removed from V and 5 bases from J, the gap between germline ends came to 11 bases. Germline CDR1 MDHEN, CDR2 SYDVKM. The CDR3: CASLYPGDTQYF. In DNA form, the CDR3 reads TGTGCCAGCTTATATCCCGGAGATACGCAGTATTTT.

The chain carries TRBV4-2 and TRBJ2-7; D possibly corresponds to TRBD2 (6 bases). Germline-derived CDR1 and CDR2 are LGHNA and YNFKEQ. The CDR3 has 14 residues. V lost 1 base to trimming and J lost 6 bases, with 13 bases between them. The CDR3 nucleotides are TGTGCCAGCAGCCAAGGAGGGGCACTAGCCGAGCAGTACTTC. Translated, it gives CASSQGGALAEQYF.

V is TRBV25-1 and J is TRBJ2-2; 8 bases agree with TRBD2. Germline V CDR1 and CDR2: MGHDK, SYGVNS. The junction had 13 bases not matched to a gene; V was cut back by 4 bases and J by 6 bases. The CDR3 totals 17 residues. CDR3 protein: CASSVERESVFPGELFF. The CDR3 DNA reads as TGTGCCAGCAGTGTCGAGCGGGAGTCAGTGTTCCCCGGGGAGCTGTTTTTT. Complete variable domain (other parts from reference TRBV25-1 and TRBJ2-2): EADIYQTPRYLVIGTGKKITLECSQTMGHDKMYWYQQDPGMELHLIHYSYGVNSTEKGDLSSESTVSRIRTEHFPLTLESARPSHTSQYLCASSVERESVFPGELFFGEGSRLTVL.

The chain joins TRBV19 to TRBJ1-4; D gene unclear. V was pared by 9 bases and J by 7 bases, with 15 bases between. Germline V gene sequence: CDR1 LNHDA, CDR2 SQIVND (reference sequence). This CDR3 is built from 13 residues. This CDR3 reads CASNNVRGEKLFF. CDR3 coding DNA: TGTGCCAGCAATAACGTCCGGGGTGAAAAACTGTTTTTT.

The rearrangement joins TRBV11-1 to TRBJ2-2; D unclear. CDR1 and CDR2 (germline): SGHAT, FQDESV (reference sequence). This CDR3 is built from 15 residues. V was shortened by 3 bases and J by 5 bases, with 13 bases between the two germline ends. The CDR3 is CASSFPRARTGELFF. CDR3 sequence (DNA): TGTGCCAGCAGCTTCCCCCGGGCCCGGACCGGGGAGCTGTTTTTT.

This clone was found once. The chain carries TRBV4-3 and TRBJ1-1, with D perhaps matching TRBD1 (5 bases). The V and J ends lost 3 bases and 1 base respectively, with 12 bases between them. This CDR3 is built from 15 residues. Per germline, CDR1 LGHNA and CDR2 YSLEER. The CDR3 region is CASSHDFGANTEAFF. In nucleotides, the CDR3 is TGCGCCAGCAGCCATGATTTCGGGGCGAACACTGAAGCTTTCTTT.

This chain joins TRBV5-6 and TRBJ2-3; 8 positions match TRBD1. This CDR3 comprises 12 residues. The germline gives CDR1 SGHDT, CDR2 YYEEEE. After removal of 0 bases from V and 9 bases from J, the junction contained 0 bases not matched to a gene. In nucleotides, the CDR3 is TGTGCCAGCAGCTTGGGGACAGGGACGCAGTATTTT. It specifies CASSLGTGTQYF.

This clone was detected only a few times. The chain's CDR3 is CASSLAGNYEQYF. The CDR3 DNA sequence: TGTGCCAGTAGTCTAGCGGGGAACTACGAGCAGTACTTC. The chain has TRBV19 and TRBJ2-7; 9 nucleotides line up with TRBD2. The germline CDR1 and CDR2 sequences are LNHDA and SQIVND (reference sequence). CDR3 length: 13 residues. Trimming cost V 5 bases and J 3 bases; bases outside gene matches: 2. Supplemented by reference TRBV19 and TRBJ2-7, the full variable domain reads DGGITQSPKYLFRKEGQNVTLSCEQNLNHDAMYWYRQDPGQGLRLIYYSQIVNDFQKGDIAEGYSVSREKKESFPLTVTSAQKNPTAFYLCASSLAGNYEQYFGPGTRLTVT.

The rearrangement links TRBV11-2 to TRBJ2-1; D is possibly TRBD1 (6 bases). V was trimmed by 2 bases and J by 4 bases, leaving 6 bases between them. Germline CDR1 reads SGHAT; CDR2 reads FQNNGV. The CDR3 contains 13 residues. CDR3 DNA: TGTGCCAGCAGCTTACAGGGGTACAATGAGCAGTTCTTC. This translates into CASSLQGYNEQFF.

The chain combines TRBV10-3 with TRBJ2-7; 9 positions match TRBD1. J gave up 3 bases and V 0 bases, and 6 bases lay outside the gene matches. Germline-derived CDR1 and CDR2 are ENHRY and SYGVKD. The CDR3 contains 16 residues. CDR3: CAISESTGTGNYEQYF. In nucleotides, the CDR3 is TGTGCCATCAGTGAGTCAACCGGGACAGGGAACTACGAGCAGTACTTC.

The V gene is TRBV19, the J gene TRBJ2-1, with D perhaps matching TRBD1 or TRBD2 (5 bases each). Germline CDR1 LNHDA, CDR2 SQIVND (reference sequence). V was cut by 4 bases and J by 5 bases, with 12 bases left in between. The CDR3 extends over 14 amino acids. CDR3 loop: CASSNQGVHNEQFF. In DNA form, the CDR3 reads TGTGCCAGTAGTAATCAGGGAGTCCACAATGAGCAGTTCTTC. Based on the CDR3 plus reference TRBV19 and TRBJ2-1, the full variable domain is DGGITQSPKYLFRKEGQNVTLSCEQNLNHDAMYWYRQDPGQGLRLIYYSQIVNDFQKGDIAEGYSVSREKKESFPLTVTSAQKNPTAFYLCASSNQGVHNEQFFGPGTRLTVL.

V gene TRBV30 combines with J gene TRBJ1-2, with D unresolved. Germline values: CDR1 GTSNPN, CDR2 SVGIG (reference sequence). The CDR3 has 12 amino acids. V was trimmed by 5 bases and J by 1 base, leaving 8 bases between them. The CDR3, as DNA: TGTGCCTGGTCCCGCCTTAACTATGGCTACACCTTC. Amino acids: CAWSRLNYGYTF.

The gene calls are TRBV18 and TRBJ1-3; 7 nucleotides line up with TRBD1. From germline, CDR1 is KGHSH and CDR2 LQKENI. The CDR3 length is 15 residues. V lost 3 bases, J lost 5 bases, and 7 bases stayed unmatched. The CDR3 nucleotides read TGTGCCAGCTCACCCTCCGGGACAGCCCGAAACACCATATATTTT. This encodes CASSPSGTARNTIYF.

The genes are TRBV2 and TRBJ2-3, with 8 bases identical to TRBD2. Per the germline V gene, CDR1 is SNHLY and CDR2 is FYNNEI. The trim removed 2 bases at V and 9 bases at J, leaving 7 bases unmatched. This CDR3 has 14 amino acids. The CDR3 region has the DNA TGTGCCAGCAGTGAAACCGGGGGGGGCCTGACGCAGTATTTT. Amino acid sequence: CASSETGGGLTQYF.

This clone was seen a handful of times. This sequence joins TRBV4-2 and TRBJ1-6; D gene unclear. The V end lost 7 bases, the J end lost 6 bases, and 10 bases lay between the germline ends. CDR1 is LGHNA and CDR2 is YNFKEQ in the germline V gene. The CDR3 totals 13 residues. DNA of the CDR3: TGTGCCAGCATCGGTCCCGGTAATTCACCCCTCCACTTT. Translation: CASIGPGNSPLHF.

The chain employs TRBV7-2 and TRBJ1-3; no clear D gene. This CDR3 is 14 amino acids long. The V and J ends lost 5 bases and 9 bases respectively, with 17 bases between them. Germline V CDR1 and CDR2: SGHTA, FQGNSA. DNA for the CDR3: TGTGCCAGCAGCCGAGGTTCTATCGAGGGCACCATATATTTT. Translated: CASSRGSIEGTIYF.

J is TRBJ2-1 and V is TRBV19, with TRBD1 matching 9 bases. The CDR3 covers 15 residues. J gave up 3 bases and V 4 bases, and 4 bases lay outside the gene matches. From germline, CDR1 is LNHDA and CDR2 SQIVND (reference sequence). This chain's CDR3 is CASSTRQGGYNEQFF. CDR3 nucleotide sequence: TGTGCCAGTAGTACGCGACAGGGGGGCTACAATGAGCAGTTCTTC.

V usage is TRBV4-2 and J usage is TRBJ2-3, with 8 bases identical to TRBD1. The CDR3 spans 19 residues. The germline gives CDR1 LGHNA, CDR2 YNFKEQ. With V trimmed by 2 bases and J by 2 bases, 15 bases remained unmatched. The CDR3 region has the DNA TGTGCCAGCAGCCAATTAGACGGCCCCGCAGGGGGCCTCACAGATACGCAGTATTTT. Amino acids: CASSQLDGPAGGLTDTQYF.

The chain couples TRBV6-6 to TRBJ1-3; D is ambiguous. Germline-derived CDR1 and CDR2 are MNHNY and SVGAGI (reference sequence). The CDR3 extends over 14 amino acids. V shed 5 bases and J shed 2 bases, with 10 bases lying between them. This chain's CDR3 is CASSPRGAGNTIYF. CDR3 sequence (DNA): TGTGCCAGCAGTCCGAGAGGCGCTGGAAACACCATATATTTT.

This clone occurred a few times. This sequence joins TRBV19 and TRBJ1-1, with a weak D call TRBD1 (5 bases). The CDR3 length is 13 residues. Trimming removed 3 bases at V and 1 base at J, with 6 bases between. Germline CDR1 LNHDA, CDR2 SQIVND (reference sequence). The CDR3 here is CASSMTENTEAFF. In DNA, the CDR3 is TGTGCCAGTAGTATGACAGAGAACACTGAAGCTTTCTTT. Based on the CDR3 plus reference TRBV19 and TRBJ1-1, the full variable domain is DGGITQSPKYLFRKEGQNVTLSCEQNLNHDAMYWYRQDPGQGLRLIYYSQIVNDFQKGDIAEGYSVSREKKESFPLTVTSAQKNPTAFYLCASSMTENTEAFFGQGTRLTVV.

V is TRBV6-5 and J is TRBJ1-1; 7 positions agree with TRBD1. V lost 2 bases, J lost 4 bases, and 4 bases stayed unmatched. Germline V lookup: CDR1 MNHEY, CDR2 SVGAGI. The CDR3 spans 14 residues. This CDR3 is CASSYDRVGTEAFF. The CDR3 DNA sequence: TGTGCCAGCAGTTACGACAGGGTCGGCACTGAAGCTTTCTTT.

The chain is built from TRBV5-1 and TRBJ2-5; 8 bases line up with TRBD1. The V gene's germline CDR1 is SGHRS and CDR2 YFSETQ. Trimming at V came to 2 bases and at J to 5 bases, leaving 5 bases not matched to a gene. This CDR3 spans 14 amino acids. CDR3 residues: CASSFGQGVETQYF. The CDR3 DNA reads TGCGCCAGCAGCTTTGGACAGGGCGTCGAGACCCAGTACTTC.

V usage is TRBV4-1 and J usage is TRBJ2-1, with D hard to call. The CDR3 loop spans 13 amino acids. Trimming removed 4 bases at V and 9 bases at J, with 13 bases between. Germline V gene sequence: CDR1 MGHRA, CDR2 YSYEKL. The CDR3 loop is CASSPEGSSEQFF. The CDR3 nucleotides are TGCGCCAGCAGCCCGGAAGGCTCCAGTGAGCAGTTCTTC.

This chain joins TRBV5-1 and TRBJ2-1; D perhaps matches TRBD2 (6 bases). The germline CDR1 and CDR2 sequences are SGHRS and YFSETQ. This CDR3 spans 15 amino acids. The V end lost 4 bases, the J end lost 7 bases, and 18 bases lay between the germline ends. CDR3 nucleotide sequence: TGCGCCAGCAGCCTCCTTCTCGGGAGAGAAAATGAGCAGTTCTTC. Amino acid sequence: CASSLLLGRENEQFF.